This T cell receptor beta chain is drawn from a study of siplizumab effects on memory and regulatory T cells. Assay: immunoSEQ multiplex PCR; the TCRdb copy retains only in-frame clones and omits some. The table records 90,000 to 95,000 clones, approximately 96% of them present only once. Germline assignment: CDR1 LNHDA and CDR2 SQIVND (reference sequence). This CDR3 has 16 residues. V dropped 3 bases and J dropped 1 base, with 15 bases sitting between them. This sequence joins TRBV19 and TRBJ2-5; D is uncertain. This clonotype was obtained from a human donor in good health. The sequenced material came from naive CD4+ T cells sorted from blood. CDR3 in DNA: TGTGCCAGTAGTATTGATTTTGGTAGGAGCCAAGAGACCCAGTACTTC. Its translation is CASSIDFGRSQETQYF.